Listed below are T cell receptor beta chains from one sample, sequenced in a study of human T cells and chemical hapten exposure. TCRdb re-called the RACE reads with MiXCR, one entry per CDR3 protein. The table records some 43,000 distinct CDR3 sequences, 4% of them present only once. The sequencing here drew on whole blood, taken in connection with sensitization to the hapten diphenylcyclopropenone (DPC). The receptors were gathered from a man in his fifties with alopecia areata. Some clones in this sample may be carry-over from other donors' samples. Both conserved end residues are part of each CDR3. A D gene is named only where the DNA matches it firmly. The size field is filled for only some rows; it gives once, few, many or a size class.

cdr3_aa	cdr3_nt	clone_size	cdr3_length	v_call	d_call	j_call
CSAIVPQGGGYTF	TGCAGTGCTATAGTCCCGCAGGGAGGTGGCTACACCTTC	many	13	TRBV20-1	-	TRBJ1-2
CSGGPPRGGGYF	TGCAGCGGAGGTCCCCCGAGGGGTGGTGGGTATTTT	many	12	TRBV29-1	-	TRBJ2-3
CASNPGQGKETQYF	TGCGCCAGCAACCCGGGACAGGGGAAAGAGACCCAGTACTTC	many	14	TRBV10-2	TRBD1	TRBJ2-5
CASSPLAGGVTDTQYF	TGTGCCAGCAGCCCCCTAGCGGGAGGGGTCACAGATACGCAGTATTTT	few	16	TRBV3-1	TRBD2	TRBJ2-3
CASSQGQAGGTYEQYF	TGTGCCAGCTCACAGGGACAGGCGGGAGGGACCTACGAGCAGTACTTC	many	16	TRBV18	-	TRBJ2-7
CASSGRQGPSLWEQFF	TGTGCCAGCAGCGGAAGACAGGGCCCTAGTCTGTGGGAGCAGTTCTTC	many	16	TRBV5-6	TRBD1	TRBJ2-1
CASSWGQQETQYF	TGTGCCAGCAGCTGGGGACAGCAAGAGACCCAGTACTTC	many	13	TRBV7-2	TRBD1	TRBJ2-5
CASILAGGALTDTQYF	TGTGCCAGCATCTTAGCGGGAGGCGCCCTGACAGATACGCAGTATTTT	-	16	TRBV2	TRBD2	TRBJ2-3
CASSLAGGTGYGYTF	TGTGCCAGCAGCTTAGCGGGGGGTACTGGCTATGGCTACACCTTC	many	15	TRBV7-9	-	TRBJ1-2
CASRPTGVGSPLHF	TGTGCCAGCAGGCCGACAGGGGTTGGTTCACCCCTCCACTTT	many	14	TRBV27	TRBD1	TRBJ1-6
CASSLGPNTGELFF	TGTGCCAGCAGTTTGGGTCCGAACACCGGGGAGCTGTTTTTT	many	14	TRBV27	-	TRBJ2-2
CASSVTDTQYF	TGTGCCAGCTCGGTAACAGATACGCAGTATTTT	many	11	TRBV6-6	-	TRBJ2-3
CASGQLTSGNTIYF	TGTGCCAGCGGACAGCTTACCTCTGGAAACACCATATATTTT	many	14	TRBV27	-	TRBJ1-3
CSTSGLPPYEQYF	TGCTCCACCTCGGGGCTCCCGCCCTACGAGCAGTACTTC	many	13	TRBV28	-	TRBJ2-7
CASSQAQRDTGELFF	TGTGCCAGCAGCCAAGCCCAGCGAGACACCGGGGAGCTGTTTTTT	many	15	TRBV4-2	-	TRBJ2-2
CSAQALWGTEAFF	TGCAGTGCCCAGGCCTTATGGGGCACTGAAGCTTTCTTT	many	13	TRBV20-1	-	TRBJ1-1
CASSLALAGRTQPQHF	TGCGCCAGCAGCTTGGCGTTGGCAGGGCGGACTCAGCCCCAGCATTTT	many	16	TRBV5-1	-	TRBJ1-5
CASSPGLAFTDTQYF	TGCGCCAGCAGCCCGGGACTAGCCTTCACAGATACGCAGTATTTT	many	15	TRBV5-1	TRBD2	TRBJ2-3
CASSPGAGDLMSTDTQYF	TGTGCCAGCAGCCCGGGGGCGGGAGACTTAATGAGCACAGATACGCAGTATTTT	many	18	TRBV28	-	TRBJ2-3
CASSPPAGGTGELFF	TGTGCCAGCAGCCCACCCGCAGGAGGTACCGGGGAGCTGTTTTTT	many	15	TRBV3-1	-	TRBJ2-2
CASSPIGKLMNTEAFF	TGTGCCAGCTCACCTATTGGAAAATTAATGAACACTGAAGCTTTCTTT	many	16	TRBV18	-	TRBJ1-1
CASALEETQYF	TGTGCTAGCGCCTTGGAAGAGACCCAGTACTTC	-	11	TRBV12-5	-	TRBJ2-5
CSISRSGSMDEQFF	TGCAGCATATCACGTAGCGGGAGTATGGATGAGCAGTTCTTC	many	14	TRBV20-1	TRBD2	TRBJ2-1
CASRKDRGSGELFF	TGTGCCAGCAGAAAAGACAGGGGGTCCGGGGAGCTGTTTTTT	-	14	TRBV5-4	TRBD1	TRBJ2-2
CASSQIDSNYGYTF	TGTGCCAGCAGCCAAATTGACAGTAACTATGGCTACACCTTC	few	14	TRBV4-2	-	TRBJ1-2
CASSQPDRGGYGYTF	TGTGCCAGCAGCCAGCCGGACAGGGGAGGCTATGGCTACACCTTC	few	15	TRBV3-1	TRBD1	TRBJ1-2
CASTSGTVLYEQYF	TGTGCCAGCACCTCTGGGACAGTCCTTTACGAGCAGTACTTC	many	14	TRBV12-3/TRBV12-4	TRBD1	TRBJ2-7
CSVIQTSGLGETQYF	TGCAGTGTCATCCAGACTAGCGGTTTAGGAGAGACCCAGTACTTC	many	15	TRBV20-1	TRBD2	TRBJ2-5
CASSPPAGIITDTQYF	TGTGCCAGCTCACCACCAGCAGGAATTATCACAGATACGCAGTATTTT	many	16	TRBV18	-	TRBJ2-3
CASKGLRGLAGGAIRTDTQYF	TGTGCCAGCAAGGGCCTCCGGGGACTAGCGGGAGGCGCGATTCGCACAGATACGCAGTATTTT	many	21	TRBV28	TRBD2	TRBJ2-3
CASSLEIEYNEQFF	TGTGCCAGCAGTTTAGAGATTGAGTACAATGAGCAGTTCTTC	many	14	TRBV12-3/TRBV12-4	-	TRBJ2-1
CASSPQTTQETQYF	TGCGCCAGCAGCCCCCAGACTACCCAAGAGACCCAGTACTTC	many	14	TRBV4-1	-	TRBJ2-5
CASSFAGVSYEQYF	TGTGCCAGCAGCTTCGCAGGGGTTAGCTACGAGCAGTACTTC	-	14	TRBV5-4	-	TRBJ2-7
CASSRTGETYEQYF	TGTGCCAGCTCCCGTACGGGGGAAACCTACGAGCAGTACTTC	many	14	TRBV28	-	TRBJ2-7
CASSLTSGSQETQYF	TGTGCCAGCAGCTTAACTAGCGGGAGCCAAGAGACCCAGTACTTC	many	15	TRBV11-3	TRBD2	TRBJ2-5
CASSSSGTGNSPLHF	TGCGCCAGCAGCTCCTCCGGGACAGGCAATTCACCCCTCCACTTT	many	15	TRBV5-1	TRBD1	TRBJ1-6
CSARSSGNTIYF	TGCAGTGCTCGGAGCTCTGGAAACACCATATATTTT	many	12	TRBV20-1	-	TRBJ1-3
CASSPVEETQYF	TGTGCCAGCAGCCCGGTTGAAGAGACCCAGTACTTC	many	12	TRBV6-2/TRBV6-3	-	TRBJ2-5
CSAERDSGYEQYF	TGCAGTGCTGAAAGGGACAGCGGTTACGAGCAGTACTTC	many	13	TRBV20-1	TRBD1	TRBJ2-7
CASRSTISYEQYF	TGTGCCAGCAGATCCACTATTTCCTACGAGCAGTACTTC	few	13	TRBV12-3/TRBV12-4	-	TRBJ2-7
CASSLVGDTEAFF	TGTGCCAGCAGTTTGGTGGGGGACACTGAAGCTTTCTTT	many	13	TRBV28	-	TRBJ1-1
CASRPRTAGGSPLHF	TGTGCCAGCAGGCCTCGGACAGCGGGGGGTTCACCCCTCCACTTT	many	15	TRBV2	-	TRBJ1-6
CSVEGQNTEAFF	TGCAGCGTTGAAGGACAGAACACTGAAGCTTTCTTT	many	12	TRBV29-1	-	TRBJ1-1
CASSRGLRDTQYF	TGTGCCAGCAGTCGCGGACTACGAGATACGCAGTATTTT	many	13	TRBV6-2/TRBV6-3	-	TRBJ2-3
CASRKDFLQGSNTEAFF	TGTGCCAGCAGGAAGGATTTCTTGCAGGGGAGTAACACTGAAGCTTTCTTT	many	17	TRBV6-1	-	TRBJ1-1
CASSLRLAGTDTQYF	TGTGCCAGCAGCTTAAGACTAGCGGGCACAGATACGCAGTATTTT	many	15	TRBV7-2	TRBD2	TRBJ2-3
CSVGRQGMSTDTQYF	TGCAGCGTCGGAAGACAGGGAATGAGCACAGATACGCAGTATTTT	many	15	TRBV29-1	TRBD1	TRBJ2-3
CASSLAPGSGGPEQYF	TGCGCCAGCAGCTTGGCCCCGGGTAGCGGGGGACCGGAGCAGTACTTC	many	16	TRBV5-1	TRBD2	TRBJ2-7
CSARDRMDGTANYGYTF	TGCAGTGCTAGAGATCGAATGGATGGAACGGCTAACTATGGCTACACCTTC	many	17	TRBV20-1	-	TRBJ1-2
CASSPQLGLAGGTDTQYF	TGTGCCAGCAGTCCCCAACTCGGACTAGCGGGAGGTACAGATACGCAGTATTTT	many	18	TRBV6-2/TRBV6-3	TRBD2	TRBJ2-3
CASSLAPSGNEQFF	TGTGCCAGCAGCTTAGCGCCTAGCGGGAATGAGCAGTTCTTC	-	14	TRBV7-9	TRBD2	TRBJ2-1
CASSSGGPSKEQYF	TGTGCCAGCAGTTCGGGAGGGCCGTCGAAGGAGCAGTACTTC	many	14	TRBV28	TRBD2	TRBJ2-7
CSARDPIAGVNIQYF	TGCAGTGCTAGAGATCCGATAGCGGGAGTAAACATTCAGTACTTC	many	15	TRBV20-1	TRBD2	TRBJ2-4
CSVDGLGGYNYGYTF	TGCAGCGTTGATGGTCTCGGGGGGTATAACTATGGCTACACCTTC	many	15	TRBV29-1	-	TRBJ1-2
CASRIRGENSPLHF	TGTGCCAGCAGAATTCGGGGGGAAAATTCACCCCTCCACTTT	many	14	TRBV12-3/TRBV12-4	-	TRBJ1-6
CAWSTRGVQPQHF	TGTGCCTGGAGCACTCGAGGGGTCCAGCCCCAGCATTTT	-	13	TRBV30	-	TRBJ1-5
CASSLQEWLTSTDTQYF	TGTGCCAGCAGTTTACAGGAGTGGTTAACGTCCACAGATACGCAGTATTTT	many	17	TRBV12-3/TRBV12-4	-	TRBJ2-3
CSVDPPRHNYNEQFF	TGCAGCGTTGACCCCCCGCGGCATAACTACAATGAGCAGTTCTTC	many	15	TRBV29-1	-	TRBJ2-1